This T cell receptor beta chain was identified during a study of T-cell reconstitution after alpha-beta-depleted transplantation in children. The CDR3 has 15 amino acids. Trimming shortened V by 6 bases and J by 2 bases, and 20 bases separated the two germline ends. Germline lookup yields CDR1 DFQATT and CDR2 SNEGSKA (reference sequence). Construction of the TCRbeta library involved unique molecular identifiers. TCRdb reprocessed the PCR reads with MiXCR, giving one entry per CDR3 protein. The sample includes about 410,000 distinct CDR3 sequences, around 20% of them seen just once. This clonotype was seen more than once but under ten times.

The sample was PBMCs from the stem cell graft donor, taken from the stem cell graft. This receptor was taken from a human donor who donated a stem cell graft to a child with acute myeloid leukemia. This chain connects TRBV20-1 to TRBJ2-7; D tentatively fits TRBD1 or TRBD2 (5 bases each). The CDR3 loop reads CSAVMVERGTYEQYF. In nucleotides, the CDR3 is TGCAGTGCCGTGATGGTAGAACGGGGCACCTACGAGCAGTACTTC.